This T cell receptor (beta chain) was identified during a study of Tregs in tolerant kidney transplant recipients. In the case of this clone: The antigen is not known.

This table comes from immunoSEQ multiplex PCR, and its TCRdb copy is limited to in-frame clones, with some not included. The table lists about 56,000 clones, around 83% of them singletons. Study-wide results and limits: The most relevant donor-specific Treg TCRbeta repertoire apparently came from expansion with activated donor B cells. Biological reproducibility was not directly addressed, but technical replication error appeared minimal.

With 6 bases clipped from V and 8 bases from J, the junction kept 11 bases outside the gene matches. The V gene's germline CDR1 is MDHEN and CDR2 SYDVKM. The length of the CDR3 is 14 residues. Unstimulated Tregs (CD4+CD25+CD127-) and CD4+CD25- non-Tregs were sorted from PBMCs. The source material was CD4+ T cells from blood. The sequence derives from a human donor in good health. The chain recombines TRBV28 with TRBJ1-2, with 8 bases matching TRBD1. This CDR3 is CASSRTDREEGYTF. CDR3 sequence (DNA): TGTGCCAGCAGCCGGACGGACAGGGAAGAAGGCTACACCTTC.